This T cell receptor beta chain was sequenced during a study of CD4 T cells in relation to SARS-CoV-2 and coronaviruses. Study-level information: TCR beta CDR3s were sequenced after approximately ten-day antigen culture of PBMCs. Of the patients, about 8 were male, a few female, two Hispanic. General study findings and limits: The cross-reactivity analysis covered only spike protein, not other viral proteins. Each donor contributed either pre-pandemic or post-infection samples, not both.

As concerns this clone: As yet, its antigen is unknown.

Germline CDR1 SGHTA, CDR2 FQGNSA. This CDR3 spans 12 amino acids. V was shortened by 3 bases and J by 2 bases, with 5 bases between the two germline ends. Libraries were prepared by immunoSEQ multiplex PCR; TCRdb keeps only in-frame clonotypes and omits some of them. This sample carries roughly 30,000 clones, about four fifths of them seen once, and the ten largest clones take nearly 3.5%. The sequence was obtained from an adult with COVID-19. The rearrangement links TRBV7-2 to TRBJ2-7; tentatively, D is TRBD1 or TRBD2 (5 bases each). The sequenced sample was memory CD4+ T cells from PBMCs, cultured in vitro. The DNA for the CDR3 is TGTGCCAGCAGCTTGGGGGCCTACGAGCAGTACTTC. Protein sequence: CASSLGAYEQYF.